This TCR beta chain was retrieved from a study of T-cell reconstitution after alpha-beta-depleted transplantation in children. CDR1 is SGHRS, CDR2 YFSETQ, per germline. Trimming cost V 5 bases and J 4 bases; bases outside gene matches: 4. CDR3 length: 14 amino acids. Preparation of the TCRbeta library was carried out with unique molecular identifiers. TCRdb independently ran MiXCR on the PCR reads; one entry per CDR3 protein. The table has 150,000 to 200,000 distinct CDR3 sequences, less than 8% seen once; the top ten hold 3% to 3.5%. This clonotype has more than one count but fewer than ten. The TCR was taken from a human donor who donated a stem cell graft to a child with Wiskott-Aldrich syndrome. The rearrangement uses TRBV5-1 and TRBJ1-1; 11 nucleotides match TRBD1. The sequenced sample was PBMCs from the stem cell graft donor, obtained from the stem cell graft. CDR3 DNA: TGCGCCAGCAGATCCGGGACAGGGGGCACTGAAGCTTTCTTT. Residues: CASRSGTGGTEAFF.